Listed below are T cell receptor beta chains from one sample, sequenced in a study of cytomegalovirus exposure and HLA in healthy donors. Sequencing was performed with immunoSEQ multiplex PCR; in TCRdb, only in-frame clones are kept and a portion is missing. This table holds some 120,000 clones, 15% to 19% found once. Source material: PBMCs. The receptors were gathered from a woman between 18 and 30 years old in good health and CMV-seronegative. Both conserved end residues are part of each CDR3. The D gene is left open where the match is weak. Some rows mark clone size as missing; the rest say once, few, many or name a class of expanded clone.

d_call j_call clone_size v_call cdr3_nt cdr3_aa
. TRBJ1-6 . TRBV4-3 TGCGCCAGCAGCCAATCGGGATCATATAATTCACCCCTACACTTT CASSQSGSYNSPLHF
. TRBJ2-1 . TRBV6-5 TGTGCCAGCAGACGCGTAGCTGCCAATGAGCAGTTCTTC CASRRVAANEQFF
TRBD1 TRBJ2-1 few TRBV4-1 TGCGCCAGCAGCCATGTATTCCAGAACAGGGGTGTGAATGAGCAGTTCTTC CASSHVFQNRGVNEQFF
. TRBJ2-7 . TRBV28 TGTGCCAGCATCGACGTCAGACAGGACACCTACGAGCAGTACTTC CASIDVRQDTYEQYF
TRBD2 TRBJ2-7 few TRBV2 TGTGCCAGCAGCCCCGGACTAGCCTACGAGCAGTACTTC CASSPGLAYEQYF
. TRBJ2-7 . TRBV28 TGTGCCAGCAGTTTTGGACTAACCTACGAGCAGTACTTC CASSFGLTYEQYF
. TRBJ1-5 . TRBV28 TGTGCCAGCAGTACCCGACTTTATAGCAATCAGCCCCAGCATTTT CASSTRLYSNQPQHF
. TRBJ1-5 few TRBV6-5 TGTGCCAGCAGGGACGACAGGTATAGCAATCAGCCCCAGCATTTT CASRDDRYSNQPQHF
. TRBJ2-6 . TRBV5-1 TGCGCCAGCACCAAAGGGGATCTTGGGGCCAACGTCCTGACTTTC CASTKGDLGANVLTF
TRBD1 TRBJ2-3 few TRBV7-9 TGTGCCAGCAGTCGAGACGGCGGACAGGGGGTTGGTATAGATACGCAGTATTTT CASSRDGGQGVGIDTQYF
TRBD1 TRBJ1-1 . TRBV19 TGTGCCAGTAGCCCCACGACAGGGGAAAGCGCTGAAGCTTTCTTT CASSPTTGESAEAFF
TRBD2 TRBJ2-3 few TRBV7-9 TGTGCCAGCAGCTTACTAGCGGGGGTCACAGATACGCAGTATTTT CASSLLAGVTDTQYF
TRBD2 TRBJ2-3 few TRBV4-2 TGTGCCAGCAGCCCTGGGGGGAGCGGGGACCAATTGACGCAGTATTTT CASSPGGSGDQLTQYF
TRBD1 TRBJ2-1 . TRBV2 TGTGCCAGCAGAGCAATTTCCGGGACAGGGGGAAATGAGCAGTTCTTC CASRAISGTGGNEQFF
TRBD2 TRBJ2-1 . TRBV9 TGTGCCAGCAGCCCTCCGGGACTAGCGGACCACAATGAGCAGTTCTTC CASSPPGLADHNEQFF
TRBD1 TRBJ2-2 . TRBV2 TGTGCCAGCAGTCCCACTGCCAGGGGGACCGGGGAGCTGTTTTTT CASSPTARGTGELFF
. TRBJ1-2 . TRBV28 TGTGCCAGCAGTTTACCCGGGGAAGGGGGTCCTAACTATGGCTACACCTTC CASSLPGEGGPNYGYTF
TRBD1 TRBJ2-2 . TRBV5-1 TGCGCCAGCAGCTCGGCAGGGACAGGGGGAGGCACCGGGGAGCTGTTTTTT CASSSAGTGGGTGELFF
TRBD1 TRBJ2-6 few TRBV11-2 TGTGCCAGCAGCTTGGACAGGGGCAACGCCAACGTCCTGACTTTC CASSLDRGNANVLTF
TRBD1 TRBJ2-1 many TRBV27 TGTGCCAGCAGACCCCAGGGGGTTCGAGACAATGAGCAGTTCTTC CASRPQGVRDNEQFF
. TRBJ2-7 few TRBV18 TGTGCCAGCTCAACCAGTGGGCAGGGCTACGAGCAGTACTTC CASSTSGQGYEQYF
TRBD1 TRBJ1-1 . TRBV30 TGTGCCTCTCACCCCGGGACAGGGAACACTGAAGCTTTCTTT CASHPGTGNTEAFF
. TRBJ1-5 few TRBV4-3 TGCGTCAGCAGCCAAGATGGAGCCCCCGAGCAGCCCCAGCATTTT CVSSQDGAPEQPQHF
TRBD1 TRBJ1-6 few TRBV9 TGTGCCAGCAGCGCAGAGTTGGGACAGGGGGCACCCCTCCACTTT CASSAELGQGAPLHF
. TRBJ2-7 few TRBV30 TGTGCCTGGAGTGTGGGGGCCGCGCAGTACTTC CAWSVGAAQYF
TRBD2 TRBJ2-3 . TRBV28 TGTGCCAGCAGTTTTCTCGGGCGGGAGAGCACAGATACGCAGTATTTT CASSFLGRESTDTQYF
TRBD2 TRBJ2-3 few TRBV5-8 TGTGCCAGCAGCCGACTAGCGGGGGACACAGATACGCAGTATTTT CASSRLAGDTDTQYF
. TRBJ2-3 . TRBV18 TGTGCCAGCTCACCCTATGGGCCTACTAGCACAGATACGCAGTATTTT CASSPYGPTSTDTQYF
. TRBJ2-7 . TRBV4-1 TGCGCCAGCAGCCGAGAACTAGGGGGGGACGGGCAGTACTTC CASSRELGGDGQYF
TRBD2 TRBJ2-7 . TRBV5-1 TGCGCCAGCAGCTGGAGGCGGGGGGCATACGAGCAGTACTTC CASSWRRGAYEQYF
TRBD1 TRBJ1-1 . TRBV5-3 TGTGCCAGAAGCTTGGAGGCAAACAGGGGGAGGCGGGTTGAAGCTTTCTTT CARSLEANRGRRVEAFF
. TRBJ1-6 . TRBV28 TGTGCCAGCACCGCGGACAGCTATAATTCACCCCTCCACTTT CASTADSYNSPLHF
TRBD1 TRBJ1-2 few TRBV4-1 TGCGCCAGCAGCCTTGGACAGGGTGGGAACTATGGCTACACCTTC CASSLGQGGNYGYTF
TRBD2 TRBJ2-7 . TRBV5-6 TGTGCCAGCAGCTTCGGGACTAGCGGGAGGGACGAGCAGTACTTC CASSFGTSGRDEQYF
TRBD1 TRBJ1-1 . TRBV29-1 TGCAGCGTGGGGACAGGGGTAAACACTGAAGCTTTCTTT CSVGTGVNTEAFF
TRBD1 TRBJ2-3 . TRBV5-1 TGCGCCAGCAGCCCGACCGTAGGGGACAGTAGCACAGATACGCAGTATTTT CASSPTVGDSSTDTQYF
. TRBJ1-2 . TRBV28 TGTGCCAGCATTGAGGGCTTTAACTATGGCTACACCTTC CASIEGFNYGYTF
TRBD2 TRBJ2-7 few TRBV5-4 TGTGCCAGCACTAGCGGGGGCCCAAGGAAAGAGCAGTACTTC CASTSGGPRKEQYF
TRBD1 TRBJ1-2 . TRBV6-6 TGTGCCAGCAGTTACACTCCGACAGGGAGGAACTATGGCTACACCTTC CASSYTPTGRNYGYTF
TRBD2 TRBJ2-3 . TRBV4-2 TGTGCCAGCAGCCAAGAGGGGACTAGCGGGGGGGTAGATACGCAGTATTTT CASSQEGTSGGVDTQYF
. TRBJ2-1 once TRBV28 TGTGCCAGCAGTTTATCGCGGGAGCAGTTCTTC CASSLSREQFF
TRBD2 TRBJ2-7 . TRBV2 TGTGCCAGCCCCACGACTAGCGGGGTGTACGAGCAGTACTTC CASPTTSGVYEQYF
. TRBJ1-5 few TRBV7-8 TGTGCCAGCAGCTCGACAGAAAATCAGCCCCAGCATTTT CASSSTENQPQHF
. TRBJ2-5 . TRBV18 TGTGCCAGCTCACCACCGCTGGCGGGGGAGACCCAGTACTTC CASSPPLAGETQYF
TRBD2 TRBJ2-3 . TRBV11-3 TGTGCCAGCAGCCCGGGGCGGACGGGGGGGCCGGATACGCAGTATTTT CASSPGRTGGPDTQYF
TRBD2 TRBJ2-3 few TRBV9 TGTGCCAGCAGCGTACCTAGCGGGGGGCCAGATACGCAGTATTTT CASSVPSGGPDTQYF